The clone carrying this T cell receptor beta chain was seen repeatedly, ten times or more. Its target is not known. This record belongs to a study of T cell repertoires in cytomegalovirus infection. The study, taken as a whole, reports: Cumulative public TCR beta family frequency identified carriers of CMV plus the relevant HLA.

The CDR3 is made up of 16 amino acids. Trimming cost V 2 bases and J 6 bases; bases outside gene matches: 13. From germline, CDR1 is MNHNY and CDR2 SVGAGI (reference sequence). From the reads, TCRdb called clonotypes with MiXCR, one entry per CDR3 protein. The sample consists of almost 300,000 distinct CDR3 sequences, about 9.1% of them appearing once. The chain recombines TRBV6-6 with TRBJ2-7, with 7 positions matching TRBD1. Input material: PBMCs. The sequence was obtained from a human donor in good health (CMV status not recorded). Some clones in this sample may be carry-over from other donors' samples. The CDR3 coding sequence is TGTGCCAGCAGTTACCTCTCAACCTTGACAGGGAGCGAGCAGTACTTC. Translating gives CASSYLSTLTGSEQYF.